This T cell receptor (beta chain) stems from a study of blood T cell repertoires in COVID-19. The trim removed 7 bases at V and 5 bases at J, leaving 13 bases unmatched. CDR1 is SGHTA, CDR2 FQGNSA, per germline. The CDR3 is 17 residues long. The protocol was immunoSEQ multiplex PCR, while the TCRdb copy is restricted to in-frame clones and leaves out a portion. The table includes 81,000 or so clones, roughly 90% detected once. The receptor comes from a man in his 70s with active or convalescent COVID-19. The chain couples TRBV7-2 to TRBJ1-5, with TRBD1 identical over 11 bases. Specimen: peripheral blood. The CDR3 reads CASTHGTGGRIDQPQHF. DNA for the CDR3: TGTGCCAGCACCCACGGGACAGGGGGGAGGATCGATCAGCCCCAGCATTTT.